The present T cell receptor (beta chain) was sequenced within a study of T cells in Graves' hyperthyroidism and ophthalmopathy. V lost 3 bases and J lost 3; bases outside the gene matches: 6. This CDR3 spans 15 amino acids. Germline-derived CDR1 and CDR2 are SGHAT and FQNNGV. RNA transcripts served as the template for amplifying TCR beta CDR3 regions. Using the HTBI primer set, a first-round RT-PCR was run on the TCR CDR3. MiXCR was run by TCRdb on the multiplex PCR reads, yielding one entry per CDR3 protein. Among around 350,000 distinct CDR3 sequences listed, 15% to 18% were seen once. This clonotype was seen many times.

The sequence came from a woman younger than 30 with Graves' hyperthyroidism that later progressed to Graves' ophthalmopathy. The chain carries TRBV11-2 and TRBJ2-7; 9 nucleotides line up with TRBD2. The sample comprised blood. The CDR3: CASSFSSGSFYEQYF. As DNA, the CDR3 is TGTGCCAGCAGCTTCAGTAGCGGGAGTTTCTACGAGCAGTACTTC.